Listed here are 2 T cell receptor beta chains from one sample, sequenced in a study of shared clonotypes between healthy human individuals. Sequencing was performed with immunoSEQ multiplex PCR; in TCRdb, only in-frame clones are kept and a portion is missing. Here the sample spans around 2.1 million clones, about 92% being singletons. Naivety among CD8 cells was defined by CD45RO negativity and positive CCR7 selection, thereby excluding terminally differentiated effector memory CD45RA+ cells. The sample consisted of naive CD8+ T cells from PBMCs. These receptors all come from a man between 18 and 29 years old in good health. Some clones in this sample may be carry-over from other donors' samples.

As regards this clone: Distinct nucleotide sequences in the sample also encode this CDR3. The chain carries TRBV27 and TRBJ1-1; D not certain. V lost 3 bases to trimming and J lost 0 bases, with 5 bases between them. This CDR3 region has 13 residues. Germline values: CDR1 MNHEY, CDR2 SMNVEV (reference sequence). This CDR3 reads CASSLTLNTEAFF. For the CDR3, the DNA is TGTGCCAGCAGTTTGACTTTGAACACTGAAGCTTTCTTT.

Only one count was recorded for this clone. The chain links TRBV19 to TRBJ1-2; D is unclear. Germline lookup yields CDR1 LNHDA and CDR2 SQIVND (reference sequence). This CDR3 is built from 14 residues. The V and J ends lost 2 bases and 6 bases respectively, with 13 bases between them. CDR3 DNA: TGTGCCAGTAGTATAAATTCCCCGAGGAATGGCTACACCTTC. Its translation: CASSINSPRNGYTF.